This TCR beta chain comes out of a study of vaccination and CD4 T cells after COVID-19. Overall study results and limits: Spike mono-reactivity was found in 304 of 307 vaccine-specific clones from convalescent patients.

Concerning this clonotype: Its antigen is undetermined.

Between the trimmed V and J ends, which lost 6 bases and 1 base, there was a span of 12 bases. The CDR3 spans 15 residues. Germline V gives CDR1 MNHNS, CDR2 SASEGT. CD4+ T cells that had been cultured provided DNA sequenced with the Oncomine TCR Beta short-read assay. TCRdb used MiXCR to reprocess the PCR reads, holding one entry per CDR3 protein. The sample lists more than 10,000 distinct CDR3 sequences; 79% were seen once. Indicated treatment: roughly ten-day PBMC culture with coronavirus spike peptide pools or control peptides (ViraFEST assay). The sequenced sample consisted of CD4+ T cells from blood, cultured in vitro. The V gene is TRBV6-1, the J gene TRBJ2-2; D is unresolved. The sequence was obtained from a human donor who had recovered from COVID-19. The CDR3 protein is CASRELAGNTGELFF. The CDR3 nucleotides are TGTGCCAGCAGGGAATTAGCAGGGAACACCGGGGAGCTGTTTTTT.